The 19 T cell receptor beta chains in this list originate from one sample, sequenced in a study of OX40 agonist ivuxolimab in advanced cancers. Sequencing used immunoSEQ multiplex PCR; TCRdb keeps in-frame clones, though not all of them. Here the sample spans over 65,000 clones, approximately 89% being singletons. The sequenced sample was CD4+ or CD8+ T cells sorted from blood, obtained in a trial of the OX40 agonist ivuxolimab. The receptors shown here come from an adult with an advanced solid tumor such as melanoma, head and neck, liver or kidney cancer.

This clone was observed a few times. V usage is TRBV7-9 and J usage is TRBJ2-7, with D perhaps TRBD1 or TRBD2 (5 bases each). CDR1 SEHNR and CDR2 FQNEAQ come from the germline V gene (reference sequence). This CDR3 has 12 residues. V was cut by 5 bases and J by 4 bases, with 9 bases left in between. This CDR3 is CASSPWGYEQYF. For the CDR3, the DNA is TGTGCCAGCAGCCCCTGGGGGTACGAGCAGTACTTC.

This chain links TRBV6-1 with TRBJ2-1; 9 nucleotides align to TRBD2. Germline lookup yields CDR1 MNHNS and CDR2 SASEGT. V was clipped by 7 bases and J by 8 bases; unmatched bases: 6. There are 13 residues in the CDR3. CDR3 sequence: CASKGAGGHEQFF. The CDR3 coding sequence is TGTGCCAGCAAAGGAGCGGGGGGTCATGAGCAGTTCTTC.

The CDR3 DNA is TGTGCCAGCAGAGCGACAGGGGGCAACACCGGGGAGCTGTTTTTT. Translation: CASRATGGNTGELFF. J is TRBJ2-2 and V is TRBV7-9; TRBD1 aligns across 10 bases. This CDR3 contains 15 residues. Per the germline V gene, CDR1 is SEHNR and CDR2 is FQNEAQ (reference sequence). The junction had 3 bases not matched to a gene; V was cut back by 6 bases and J by 2 bases.

The V call is TRBV2, the J call TRBJ2-7; TRBD1 matches 7 bases. Germline loops: CDR1 SNHLY, CDR2 FYNNEI. The J segment lost 2 bases and the V segment lost 5 bases, leaving 6 bases of the junction unmatched. The CDR3 extends over 14 amino acids. DNA for the CDR3: TGTGCCAGCAGTAACCGAGGACAGGCCTACGAGCAGTACTTC. This gives the protein CASSNRGQAYEQYF.

The rearrangement links TRBV4-2 to TRBJ2-5; 11 positions match TRBD1. The CDR3 spans 18 residues. Losses at the gene ends were 0 bases for V and 5 bases for J; bases not matched to a gene: 11. Germline loops: CDR1 LGHNA, CDR2 YNFKEQ. The CDR3 loop reads CASSQEGTGGNTGETQYF. In DNA form, the CDR3 reads TGTGCCAGCAGCCAAGAGGGGACAGGGGGGAACACCGGGGAGACCCAGTACTTC.

The table lists this clone with a count of one. V usage is TRBV18 and J usage is TRBJ1-2, with TRBD1 matching 7 bases. Trimming took 2 bases from V and 0 from J; bases not matched to a gene: 9. CDR1 and CDR2 from the germline V gene are KGHSH and LQKENI. This CDR3 comprises 17 residues. DNA of the CDR3: TGTGCCAGCTCACCAATCGCAGCCGGGACAGCTAACTATGGCTACACCTTC. It specifies CASSPIAAGTANYGYTF.

V is TRBV6-1 and J is TRBJ2-7; no firm D call. Germline lookup yields CDR1 MNHNS and CDR2 SASEGT. V was cut by 5 bases and J by 5 bases, with 10 bases left in between. The CDR3 runs 12 residues. The CDR3 sequence is CASSPPANEQYF. CDR3 DNA sequence: TGTGCCAGCAGTCCCCCAGCCAACGAGCAGTACTTC.

The chain combines TRBV7-8 with TRBJ1-2; weak D call: TRBD1 (6 bases). The germline CDR1 and CDR2 sequences are SGHVS and FQNEAQ. The CDR3 covers 14 residues. The V end lost 1 base, the J end lost 7 bases, and 13 bases lay between the germline ends. CDR3 in DNA: TGTGCCAGCAGCTTAGGGGCCCAGGGGTTTGGCTACACCTTC. It encodes CASSLGAQGFGYTF.

This chain links TRBV19 with TRBJ2-7; 13 bases map to TRBD2. V was pared by 3 bases and J by 7 bases, with 9 bases of the junction left unmatched. CDR1 and CDR2 (germline): LNHDA, SQIVND (reference sequence). The CDR3 totals 16 residues. CDR3 coding DNA: TGTGCCAGTAGTATCAGGACTAGCGGGGGCCCAGGAGAGCAGTACTTC. Translated: CASSIRTSGGPGEQYF.

CDR3 bases: TGTGCCACCAGGAAGGGGACCTCTGGAAACACCATATATTTT. Translating gives CATRKGTSGNTIYF. This chain joins TRBV6-5 and TRBJ1-3; weak D call: TRBD1 (5 bases). In germline, CDR1 is MNHEY, CDR2 SVGAGI. The CDR3 extends over 14 amino acids. V was clipped by 10 bases and J by 0 bases, with 13 bases between them.

V gene TRBV30 combines with J gene TRBJ1-1; the match to TRBD1 covers 11 bases. In germline, CDR1 is GTSNPN, CDR2 SVGIG (reference sequence). The CDR3 extends over 13 amino acids. V shed 8 bases and J 4 bases; nucleotides not matched to a gene: 6. CDR3 sequence: CARTGGGSTEAFF. The CDR3 DNA is TGTGCCAGGACAGGGGGCGGAAGCACTGAAGCTTTCTTT.

The genes are TRBV6-5 and TRBJ2-7, with 9 bases identical to TRBD1. Losses at the gene ends were 6 bases for V and 5 bases for J; bases not matched to a gene: 11. Germline CDR1 reads MNHEY; CDR2 reads SVGAGI. The CDR3 covers 15 residues. CDR3 in amino acids: CASREQRTGGDEQYF. CDR3 nucleotide sequence: TGTGCCAGCAGGGAACAGAGAACAGGGGGCGACGAGCAGTACTTC.

This clone was detected once. This sequence joins TRBV19 and TRBJ2-4; 14 positions match TRBD2. The germline gives CDR1 LNHDA, CDR2 SQIVND (reference sequence). Trimming cost V 5 bases and J 1 base; bases outside gene matches: 7. This CDR3 spans 18 amino acids. Here the CDR3 DNA reads TGTGCCAGTAGTCTCCGGACTAGCGGGAGGTACGCCAAAAACATTCAGTACTTC. Its protein product is CASSLRTSGRYAKNIQYF.

V and J are TRBV5-4 and TRBJ2-1; TRBD1 might be the D (5 bases). CDR3 size: 13 residues. The V gene lost 1 base and the J gene lost 10 bases, with 12 bases spanning the gap. Germline V CDR1 and CDR2: SGHNT, YYREEE (reference sequence). The CDR3 protein is CASSLFLKGEQFF. In nucleotides, the CDR3 is TGTGCCAGCAGCTTGTTCCTAAAGGGGGAGCAGTTCTTC.

V usage is TRBV7-8 and J usage is TRBJ2-3, with 9 bases that match TRBD2. Germline CDR1 reads SGHVS; CDR2 reads FQNEAQ. The V and J ends lost 5 bases and 4 bases, in that order; junction bases with no gene match: 22. The length of the CDR3 is 20 residues. CDR3 residues: CASSPTSAAGGAILADTQYF. The CDR3 region has the DNA TGTGCCAGCAGCCCTACGTCTGCTGCGGGGGGGGCTATATTAGCAGATACGCAGTATTTT.

This clone was seen a single time. The J gene is TRBJ2-1, the V gene TRBV5-4, with D perhaps matching TRBD2 (5 bases). V lost 1 base, J lost 1 base, and 9 bases lay in between. CDR1 is SGHNT and CDR2 is YYREEE in the germline V gene (reference sequence). The CDR3 totals 15 residues. This chain's CDR3 is CASSLFGLSYNEQFF. The CDR3 DNA reads as TGTGCCAGCAGCTTGTTCGGACTGTCCTACAATGAGCAGTTCTTC.

This clone appeared a few times. The rearrangement uses TRBV18 and TRBJ1-5; D may be TRBD1 (5 bases). Between the trimmed V and J ends, which lost 6 bases and 7 bases, there was a span of 13 bases. CDR1 KGHSH and CDR2 LQKENI come from the germline V gene. This CDR3 is built from 13 residues. CDR3 region: CASSRGGMQPQHF. In DNA, the CDR3 is TGTGCCAGCTCCCGGGGGGGGATGCAGCCCCAGCATTTT.

V and J are TRBV11-2 and TRBJ2-3, with a possible D match to TRBD2 (6 bases). V dropped 0 bases and J dropped 3 bases, with 10 bases sitting between them. The CDR3 has 15 amino acids. The germline V gene encodes CDR1 SGHAT and CDR2 FQNNGV. The CDR3 reads CASSLEVLATDTQYF. As DNA, the CDR3 is TGTGCCAGCAGCTTAGAGGTTCTAGCGACAGATACGCAGTATTTT.

This clone is large in the sample. The chain is built from TRBV19 and TRBJ2-7; 9 bases align to TRBD1. The CDR3 sequence is 13 residues long. V shed 6 bases, J shed 6 bases, and the junction held 6 bases outside the gene matches. The germline CDR1 and CDR2 sequences are LNHDA and SQIVND (reference sequence). CDR3 DNA sequence: TGTGCCAGTAGCGGACAGGGGACCCCCGAGCAGTACTTC. It codes for CASSGQGTPEQYF.